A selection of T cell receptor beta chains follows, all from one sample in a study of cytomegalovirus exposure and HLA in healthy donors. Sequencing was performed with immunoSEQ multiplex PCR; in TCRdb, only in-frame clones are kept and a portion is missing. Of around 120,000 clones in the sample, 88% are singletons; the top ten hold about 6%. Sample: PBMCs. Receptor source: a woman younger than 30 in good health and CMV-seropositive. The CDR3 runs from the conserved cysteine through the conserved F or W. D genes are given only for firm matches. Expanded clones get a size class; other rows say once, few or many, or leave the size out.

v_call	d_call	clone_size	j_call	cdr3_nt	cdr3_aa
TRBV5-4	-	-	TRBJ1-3	TGTGCCAGCAGCTTGGAACCGAGCTCTGGAAACACCATATATTTT	CASSLEPSSGNTIYF
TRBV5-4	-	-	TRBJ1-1	TGTGCCAGCAGCTTGGAACAGAACACTGAAGCTTTCTTT	CASSLEQNTEAFF
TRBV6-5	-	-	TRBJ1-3	TGTGCCAGCAGTTACTCTTGGGGCAGCGGAAACACCATATATTTT	CASSYSWGSGNTIYF
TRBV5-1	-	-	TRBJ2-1	TGCGCCAGCAGCCACCGGGACACCTACAATGAGCAGTTCTTC	CASSHRDTYNEQFF
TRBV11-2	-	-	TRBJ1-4	TGTGCCAGCAGCTTTGGACAGAGCCGCAATGAAAAACTGTTTTTT	CASSFGQSRNEKLFF
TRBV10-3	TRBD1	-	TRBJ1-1	TGTGCCATCAGCGCGAAAGGGACAGACACTGAAGCTTTCTTT	CAISAKGTDTEAFF
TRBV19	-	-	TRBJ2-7	TGTGCCAGTAGTATAACCCAGGCCTACGAGCAGTACTTC	CASSITQAYEQYF
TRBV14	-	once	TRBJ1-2	TGTGCCAGCAGCCAAGAGCGTAACTATGGCTACACCTTC	CASSQERNYGYTF
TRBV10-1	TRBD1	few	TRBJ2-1	TGCGCCAGCAGTAGGGACAGGTTATCCTACAATGAGCAGTTCTTC	CASSRDRLSYNEQFF
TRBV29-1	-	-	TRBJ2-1	TGCAGCGGGGTCGGGAGTATCTCCTACAATGAGCAGTTCTTC	CSGVGSISYNEQFF
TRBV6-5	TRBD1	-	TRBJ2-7	TGTGCCAGCAGTTCCGGGACAGGAATCTACGAGCAGTACTTC	CASSSGTGIYEQYF
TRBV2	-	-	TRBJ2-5	TGTGCCTCACGTAGGGATCAGGGCACCCAGTACTTC	CASRRDQGTQYF
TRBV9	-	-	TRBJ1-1	TGTGCCAGCAGCGTAGCGAGGGCTCCTACCGCTGAAGCTTTCTTT	CASSVARAPTAEAFF
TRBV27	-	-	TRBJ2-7	TGTGCCAGCAGTTTAAAGGGCTCAGGGGTGGTGTACTTC	CASSLKGSGVVYF
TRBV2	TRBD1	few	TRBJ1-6	TGTGCCAGCAGCGAGGGACAGGGTTATTCACCCCTCCACTTT	CASSEGQGYSPLHF
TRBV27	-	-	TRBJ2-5	TGTGCCAGCAGTCCCGGGGGCGGGGGCCCCTCAGAGACCCAGTACTTC	CASSPGGGGPSETQYF
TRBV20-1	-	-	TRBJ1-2	TGCAGTACGGACATTGGCTACACCTTC	CSTDIGYTF
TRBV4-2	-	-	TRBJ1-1	TGTGCCAGCAGCCAAGAAGAGGGTCTGAACACTGAAGCTTTCTTT	CASSQEEGLNTEAFF
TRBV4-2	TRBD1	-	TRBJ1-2	TGTGCCAGCAGCCAAGAAAGTACAGGGGGGTTCGGCTACACCTTC	CASSQESTGGFGYTF
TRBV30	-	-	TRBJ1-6	TGTGCCTGGAGTCTCCGGACAGCCTATTCACCCCTCCACTTT	CAWSLRTAYSPLHF
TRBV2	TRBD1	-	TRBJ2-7	TGTGCCAGCAGTGCCTCGGGACAGGGGATTTCCGAGCAGTACTTC	CASSASGQGISEQYF
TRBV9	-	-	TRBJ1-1	TGTGCCAGCAGCGTAGGTGGGAGTTATGAAGCTTTCTTT	CASSVGGSYEAFF
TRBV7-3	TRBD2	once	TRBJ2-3	TGTGCCAGCAGCTCCCTAGCGGGAGGGTCCACAGATACGCAGTATTTT	CASSSLAGGSTDTQYF
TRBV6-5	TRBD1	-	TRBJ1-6	TGTGCCAGCAGTCCTGACAGGGGTGGTAATTCACCCCTCCACTTT	CASSPDRGGNSPLHF
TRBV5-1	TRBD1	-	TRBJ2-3	TGCGCCAGTGCGACAGGGGGCGCAGATACGCAGTATTTT	CASATGGADTQYF
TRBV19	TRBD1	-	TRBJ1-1	TGTGCCAGTAGGAGGACAGGAGGGTTTCGAGGGAACACTGAAGCTTTCTTT	CASRRTGGFRGNTEAFF
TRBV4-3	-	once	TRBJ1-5	TGCGCCAGCAGCCAAGACTACAGGTCTCCCCAGCATTTT	CASSQDYRSPQHF
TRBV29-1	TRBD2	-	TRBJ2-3	TGCAGCGTCGCCCGGGGGGGCAGCACAGATACGCAGTATTTT	CSVARGGSTDTQYF
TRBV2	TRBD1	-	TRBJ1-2	TGTGCCAGCAGTGGGCTGGGACAGCGGAATGGCTACACCTTC	CASSGLGQRNGYTF
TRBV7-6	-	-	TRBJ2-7	TGTGCCAGCAGCTCGGACACGAGCTCCTACGAGCAGTACTTC	CASSSDTSSYEQYF
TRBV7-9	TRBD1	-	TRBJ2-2	TGTGCCAGCAGCCCTCCCGGGACAGCTAACACCGGGGAGCTGTTTTTT	CASSPPGTANTGELFF
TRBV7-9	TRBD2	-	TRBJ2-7	TGTGCCAGCAGCTTTACTAGCGTGGGGAACTACGAGCAGTACTTC	CASSFTSVGNYEQYF
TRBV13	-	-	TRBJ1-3	TGTGCCAGCAGCTTAGATTCGGGTAACTCTGGAAACACCATATATTTT	CASSLDSGNSGNTIYF
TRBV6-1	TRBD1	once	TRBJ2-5	TGTGCCAGCAGAACAGGGGGCGCGAGGGAGACCCAGTACTTC	CASRTGGARETQYF
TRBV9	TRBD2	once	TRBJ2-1	TGTGCCAGCAGCCTCCGTGAGGGGAGGGGAGAGTTCTTC	CASSLREGRGEFF
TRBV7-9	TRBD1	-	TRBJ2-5	TGTGCCAGCAGCGCCCGGGACAGACAAGAGACCCAGTACTTC	CASSARDRQETQYF
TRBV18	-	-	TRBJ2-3	TGTGCCAGCTCACCTCGTATCCGGGAAGATACGCAGTATTTT	CASSPRIREDTQYF
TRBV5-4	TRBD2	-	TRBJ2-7	TGTGCCAGCAGCCCCGGACTAGCGGGGAACTACGAGCAGTACTTC	CASSPGLAGNYEQYF
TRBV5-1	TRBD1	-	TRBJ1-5	TGCGCCAGCAGCTTGGCCGGGACAGAGTATCAGCCCCAGCATTTT	CASSLAGTEYQPQHF
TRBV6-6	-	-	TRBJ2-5	TGTGCCAGCAGTTACCCGGGTTCCGCGGAGACCCAGTACTTC	CASSYPGSAETQYF
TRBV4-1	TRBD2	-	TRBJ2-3	TGCGCCAGCAGCCAAGACTGGGGGAGGGCCGCCCCCCCCAGGGATACGCAGTATTTT	CASSQDWGRAAPPRDTQYF
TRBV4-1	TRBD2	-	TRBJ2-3	TGCGCCAGCAGCCCGGGACTAGCAACAGATACGCAGTATTTT	CASSPGLATDTQYF
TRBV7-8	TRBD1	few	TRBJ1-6	TGTGCCAGCAGCTTGACAGGGGGTACGACACCCCTCCACTTT	CASSLTGGTTPLHF
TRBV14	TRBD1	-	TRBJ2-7	TGTGCCAGCAGCCGGGGGTTGGGTCAGGGGGCGCCTCTGTCGGACGAGCAGTACTTC	CASSRGLGQGAPLSDEQYF
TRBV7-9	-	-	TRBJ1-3	TGTGCCAGCAGCCCTAGCAGGGGTTCTGGAAACACCATATATTTT	CASSPSRGSGNTIYF
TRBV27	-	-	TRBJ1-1	TGTGCCAGCAGTTTCCCCCCGATGGGCAGGGGCACTGAAGCTTTCTTT	CASSFPPMGRGTEAFF
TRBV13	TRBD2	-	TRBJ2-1	TGTGCCAGCAGCCCAGCCTTAGCGGGAGCCGATCATGAGCAGTTCTTC	CASSPALAGADHEQFF
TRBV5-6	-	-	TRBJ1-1	TGTGCCAGCAGCTTGGGTGGAGGCCCGAACACTGAAGCTTTCTTT	CASSLGGGPNTEAFF
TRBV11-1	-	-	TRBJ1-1	TGTGCCAGCAGCGCTGGACTTTGGAACACTGAAGCTTTCTTT	CASSAGLWNTEAFF
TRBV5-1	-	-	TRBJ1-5	TGCGCCAGCAGGAATCGCCCCGGGAATCAGCCCCAGCATTTT	CASRNRPGNQPQHF
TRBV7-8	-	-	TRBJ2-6	TGTGCCAGCAGCGGAATACAGAGTGCAGGGGCCAACGTCCTGACTTTC	CASSGIQSAGANVLTF
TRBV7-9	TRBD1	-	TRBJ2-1	TGTGCCAGCAGCTTAGCAATCCCGGGACAGAGCAGCTCCTACAATGAGCAGTTCTTC	CASSLAIPGQSSSYNEQFF
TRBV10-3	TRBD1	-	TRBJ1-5	TGTGCCATCAGTACAGGGGGGGCCCTCAATCAGCCCCAGCATTTT	CAISTGGALNQPQHF